The rows below give T cell receptor beta chains drawn from one sample of a study of T cell changes during pregnancy in multiple sclerosis. Clones were sequenced by immunoSEQ multiplex PCR, and TCRdb holds only the in-frame ones, with some missing. Here the sample spans around 75,000 clones, about 94% being singletons. This specimen was CD4+ T cells from peripheral blood mononuclear cells, taken after pregnancy. The receptors here all came from a female donor with multiple sclerosis, enrolled in a pregnancy study. CDR3s include the opening cysteine and the closing phenylalanine or tryptophan. The order of the fields is V gene, clone size, J gene, D gene, CDR3 protein, CDR3 DNA. The D gene is left open where the match is weak. Rows may omit the clone size; those that give it use once, few, many or a size class.

>TRBV27|once|TRBJ2-1|TRBD1
CASTSGTGYRPSSYNEQFF
TGTGCCAGCACTTCCGGGACAGGATACCGTCCCAGCTCCTACAATGAGCAGTTCTTC
>TRBV4-2|.|TRBJ2-1|TRBD2
CASSQVGGASGISSYNEQFF
TGTGCCAGCAGCCAAGTCGGGGGGGCTAGCGGGATCAGCTCCTACAATGAGCAGTTCTTC
>TRBV6-1|.|TRBJ2-5|.
CASSELPGGAEETQYF
TGTGCCAGCAGTGAACTCCCGGGGGGCGCGGAGGAGACCCAGTACTTC
>TRBV11-3|.|TRBJ2-7|.
CASTPGAPRIYEQYF
TGTGCCAGCACCCCAGGGGCCCCCCGGATCTACGAGCAGTACTTC
>TRBV5-1|.|TRBJ2-3|TRBD2
CASSLGDLAGGRDTQYF
TGCGCCAGCAGCTTGGGAGACCTAGCGGGAGGCAGGGATACGCAGTATTTT
>TRBV20-1|.|TRBJ1-2|.
CSAPRGGYTF
TGCAGTGCCCCCAGGGGTGGCTACACCTTC
>TRBV4-1|.|TRBJ1-4|TRBD1
CASSQVTGGGTNEKLFF
TGCGCCAGCAGCCAAGTCACAGGGGGCGGAACTAATGAAAAACTGTTTTTT
>TRBV6-5|.|TRBJ2-7|.
CASSLGGPYEQYF
TGTGCCAGCAGCCTCGGGGGTCCTTACGAGCAGTACTTC
>TRBV4-1|.|TRBJ1-1|.
CASSQGVARGTEAFF
TGCGCCAGCAGCCAAGGGGTAGCGCGGGGCACTGAAGCTTTCTTT
>TRBV25-1|.|TRBJ1-4|.
CASTRGADEKLFF
TGTGCCAGCACCCGGGGAGCTGATGAAAAACTGTTTTTT